This TCR beta chain derives from a study of T cell responses to AZD1222 COVID-19 vaccine. Overall study results and limits: Only a handful of individuals given AZD1222 were seropositive at baseline. Repertoire sampling happened only post peak T cell response. Donor demographics were predominantly white British with a female majority; clonal diversity may be underestimated.

Some clones are missing from TCRdb's copy, which holds only in-frame ones; the method was immunoSEQ multiplex PCR. The table has 95,000 to 150,000 clones, around 89% seen once. Notes on this clone: Its antigen is unidentified.

The CDR3 loop spans 15 amino acids. Germline CDR1 SNHLY, CDR2 FYNNEI. The junction had 10 bases not matched to a gene; V was cut back by 7 bases and J by 9 bases. The TCR sequence derives from an adult in good health. This specimen was peripheral blood, taken on day 0 of MenACWY control vaccination. The rearrangement uses TRBV2 and TRBJ1-6; 9 positions agree with TRBD1. CDR3 sequence (DNA): TGTGCCAGCACCCAACAGGGGGCTGGGGGTTCACCCCTCCACTTT. This gives the protein CASTQQGAGGSPLHF.